The clone carrying this TCR beta chain showed up just once. Its antigen is unidentified. This sample stems from a study of CD8 T cells in Susac syndrome. Sequencing of TCR beta was carried out in blood CD8+ and CD4+ T cells. Through negative isolation, CD4+ and CD8+ T cells were obtained, while TEMRA cells were enriched using FACS. Random hexamers primed reverse transcription of 0.5 to 1 ug RNA. The authors amplified TCR beta CDR3 across 54 Vbeta and 13 Jbeta using immunoSEQ multiplex PCR. TCRdb re-called the immunoSEQ multiplex PCR reads with MiXCR, one entry per CDR3 protein. In the table there are a few hundred thousand distinct CDR3 sequences, approximately 95% of which are singletons. Looked up from germline, CDR1 is SGHRS and CDR2 is YFSETQ. V lost 4 bases, J lost 4 bases, and 7 bases stayed unmatched. The CDR3 covers 16 residues. Study-wide points: It was acknowledged by the study that relatively few individuals were included in its TCR sequencing and HLA analysis.

The TCR was taken from a human donor with multiple sclerosis. The sample taken for sequencing was CD4+ T cells from PBMCs. The chain couples TRBV5-1 to TRBJ2-7; 14 bases are shared with TRBD2. The CDR3 sequence is CASSPWGLAGDYEQYF. DNA for the CDR3: TGCGCCAGCAGCCCGTGGGGACTAGCGGGGGATTACGAGCAGTACTTC.